This passage covers 3 T cell receptor beta chains from one sample sequenced in a study of shared clonotypes between healthy human individuals. Profiled with immunoSEQ multiplex PCR; TCRdb holds only in-frame clones, not every one. The repertoire holds 600,000 to 750,000 clones, with about two thirds as singletons. The sequencing sample was made of memory CD4+ T cells sorted from blood. Subset: CD45RA-negative fraction. All receptors derive from a young woman in good health.

The chain recombines TRBV20-1 with TRBJ2-1; D is unclear. Trimming stripped 4 bases from V and 13 bases from J, with 14 bases between. The CDR3 runs 11 residues. Germline-derived CDR1 and CDR2 are DFQATT and SNEGSKA (reference sequence). Here the CDR3 DNA reads TGCAGTGCTAACCCGGGCCCTGGACAGTTCTTC. It specifies CSANPGPGQFF.

The CDR3: CASSEKVAGGRAYEQYF. CDR3 DNA: TGTGCCAGCAGTGAAAAGGTAGCGGGAGGTCGGGCCTACGAGCAGTACTTC. The V and J genes are TRBV6-1 and TRBJ2-7, with 10 bases matching TRBD2. V gave up 2 bases and J gave up 2 bases; unmatched junction bases: 9. Germline loops: CDR1 MNHNS, CDR2 SASEGT. This CDR3 is 17 amino acids long.

This rearrangement joins TRBV27 to TRBJ2-1, with D unclear. The germline V and J ends were trimmed by 4 bases and 10 bases, with 14 bases remaining between them. CDR1 is MNHEY, CDR2 SMNVEV, per germline (reference sequence). The CDR3 sequence is 13 residues long. CDR3 nucleotide sequence: TGTGCCAGCAGTTCCGGACGTAGATGGGAGCAGTTCTTC. Its translation is CASSSGRRWEQFF.